This entry lists 9 T cell receptor beta chains sequenced from one sample in a study of tumor and adjacent non-tumor tissue in lung cancer. A modified ARM-PCR protocol with three rounds of nested PCR amplified TCRbeta. MiXCR was run by TCRdb on the multiplex PCR reads, yielding one entry per CDR3 protein. The top ten clones hold around a sixth of a sample with under 150,000 distinct CDR3 sequences, approximately 66% of them seen once. The template was RNA from unsorted bulk tissue. The sample comprised lung tumor tissue. All receptors derive from a man in his sixties with small cell lung cancer.

As to this clonotype: The junction differs from germline at one of its ends, possibly a read error. The gene calls are TRBV11-2 and TRBJ2-3, with TRBD1 matching over 10 bases. CDR3 size: 16 residues. Germline assignment: CDR1 SGHAT and CDR2 FQNNGV. The CDR3 bases are TGTGTCAGCAGCTTGTTAGGGACAGGGGTGGGAGATACGCAGTATTTT. This gives the protein CVSSLLGTGVGDTQYF.

This clonotype has ten or more counts. V is TRBV29-1 and J is TRBJ2-2, with a possible D match to TRBD2 (5 bases). Trimming shortened V by 2 bases and J by 10 bases, and 11 bases separated the two germline ends. CDR3 size: 12 residues. Germline V gene data show CDR1 as SQVTM and CDR2 as ANQGSEA. The CDR3 spells CSVEIAPTELFF. CDR3 in DNA: TGCAGCGTTGAAATAGCGCCTACGGAGCTGTTTTTT.

As regards this clonotype: An end of the junction does not agree with germline; a read error may underlie this. V usage is TRBV28 and J usage is TRBJ1-6; a possible D gene is TRBD1 (5 bases). CDR3 length: 12 amino acids. The V gene's germline CDR1 is MDHEN and CDR2 SYDVKM. The CDR3 DNA follows: TGTGCCAGCAGGACAGCTAATTCACACCTCCACTTT. Its translation is CASRTANSHLHF.

Points on this clonotype: One end of the junction is discordant with germline, which a read error may explain. This rearrangement joins TRBV20-1 to TRBJ2-3; 11 nucleotides agree with TRBD1. This CDR3 has 18 residues. Germline V gene data show CDR1 as DFQATT and CDR2 as SNEGSKA (reference sequence). The CDR3 DNA sequence: TGCAGTGCCGGCCTCCGGGACAGGGGGGACTTAGGCATAGATACGCGGTATTTT. Amino acids: CSAGLRDRGDLGIDTRYF.

With respect to this clonotype: With a much larger clone just one base away, this may be a read error. J is TRBJ2-5 and V is TRBV20-1; D unclear. CDR1 and CDR2 (germline): DFQATT, SNEGSKA (reference sequence). This CDR3 comprises 12 residues. CDR3 residues: CSDRRAAETQYF. In DNA, the CDR3 is TGCAGTGATAGAAGGGCAGCAGAGACCCAGTACTTC.

The V gene is TRBV6-5, the J gene TRBJ2-1; 7 positions agree with TRBD1. Germline CDR1 is MNHEY and CDR2 is SVGAGI. The CDR3 loop spans 14 amino acids. The trim removed 9 bases at V and 10 bases at J, leaving 15 bases unmatched. CDR3 DNA sequence: TGTGCCAGTACCTGGGGAACAGGGGCCAAAGAGCAGTTCTTC. This encodes CASTWGTGAKEQFF.

With regard to this clonotype: A much larger clone differs from this one at a single base, so this may be a read error. This chain joins TRBV6-5 and TRBJ1-3, with 8 bases matching TRBD1. CDR1 is MNHEY, CDR2 SVGAGI, per germline. The V segment lost 10 bases and the J segment 0 bases; nucleotides outside the gene matches: 8. The CDR3 is 15 amino acids. The CDR3 reads CANRGDRSSGNTIYF. The CDR3 nucleotides are TGTGCCAACAGAGGGGACAGGAGCTCTGGAAACACCATATATTTT.

To note about this clonotype: Because it lacks the conserved phenylalanine or tryptophan at the end, this CDR3 is likely a read error. The genes are TRBV6-2 or TRBV6-3 and TRBJ1-1; 8 nucleotides align to TRBD1. Germline assignment: CDR1 MNHEY and CDR2 SVGEGT. Unmatched junction bases numbered 9, after V lost 4 bases and J lost 5 bases. This CDR3 spans 15 amino acids. CDR3 loop: CASSSGQGAGTEAFL. The CDR3 coding sequence is TGTGCCAGCAGTTCCGGACAGGGAGCGGGTACTGAAGCTTTCCTT.

This clonotype was observed at least ten times. The V and J genes are TRBV29-1 and TRBJ2-5, with D uncertain. This CDR3 has 11 amino acids. The V and J ends lost 7 bases and 4 bases respectively, with 10 bases between them. CDR1 is SQVTM and CDR2 is ANQGSEA in the germline V gene. The chain's CDR3 is CSALLGETQYF. DNA for the CDR3: TGCAGCGCGCTATTAGGAGAGACCCAGTACTTC. Variable domain in full (rest from reference TRBV29-1 and TRBJ2-5): SAVISQKPSRDICQRGTSLTIQCQVDSQVTMMFWYRQQPGQSLTLIATANQGSEATYESGFVIDKFPISRPNLTFSTLTVSNMSPEDSSIYLCSALLGETQYFGPGTRLLVL.